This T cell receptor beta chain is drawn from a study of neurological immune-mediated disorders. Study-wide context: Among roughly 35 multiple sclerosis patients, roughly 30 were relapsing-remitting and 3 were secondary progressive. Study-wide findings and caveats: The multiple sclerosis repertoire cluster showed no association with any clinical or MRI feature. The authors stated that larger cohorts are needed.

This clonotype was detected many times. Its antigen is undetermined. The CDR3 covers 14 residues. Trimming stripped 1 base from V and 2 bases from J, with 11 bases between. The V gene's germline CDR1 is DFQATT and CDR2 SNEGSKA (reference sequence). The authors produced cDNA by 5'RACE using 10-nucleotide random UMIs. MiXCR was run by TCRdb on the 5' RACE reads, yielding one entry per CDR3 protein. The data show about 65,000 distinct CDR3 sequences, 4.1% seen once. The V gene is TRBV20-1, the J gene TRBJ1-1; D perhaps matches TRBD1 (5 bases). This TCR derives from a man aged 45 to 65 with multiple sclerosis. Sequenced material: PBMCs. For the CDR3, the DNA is TGCAGTGCTAGAGCAGGGAGTTCCAACACTGAAGCTTTCTTT. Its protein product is CSARAGSSNTEAFF.